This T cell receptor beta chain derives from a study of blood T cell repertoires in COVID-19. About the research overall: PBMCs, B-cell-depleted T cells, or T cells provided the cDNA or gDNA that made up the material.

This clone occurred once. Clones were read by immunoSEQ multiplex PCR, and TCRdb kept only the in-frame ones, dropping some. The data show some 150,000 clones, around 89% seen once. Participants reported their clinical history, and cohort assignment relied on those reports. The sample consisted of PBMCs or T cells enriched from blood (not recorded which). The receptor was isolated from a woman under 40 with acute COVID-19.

The DNA of the CDR3 is TGTGCCAGCAGCTTTCGACAGGGGAGCTACGAGCAGTACTTC. Translated: CASSFRQGSYEQYF. The chain combines TRBV7-2 with TRBJ2-7; 8 bases match TRBD1. This CDR3 contains 14 residues. Trimming removed 3 bases from V and 3 bases from J; junction bases left unmatched: 4. Per germline, CDR1 SGHTA and CDR2 FQGNSA.